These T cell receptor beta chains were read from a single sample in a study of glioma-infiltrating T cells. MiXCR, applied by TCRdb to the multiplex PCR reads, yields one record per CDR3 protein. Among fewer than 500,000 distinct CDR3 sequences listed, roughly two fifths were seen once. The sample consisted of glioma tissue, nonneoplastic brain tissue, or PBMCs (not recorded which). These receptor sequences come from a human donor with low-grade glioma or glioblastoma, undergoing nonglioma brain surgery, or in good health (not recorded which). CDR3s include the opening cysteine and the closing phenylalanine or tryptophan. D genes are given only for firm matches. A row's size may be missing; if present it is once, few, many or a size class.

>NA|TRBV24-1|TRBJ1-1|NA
TGTGCCACCAGTCCTTCAGGGACCAAACGAGAAGCTTTCTTT
CATSPSGTKREAFF
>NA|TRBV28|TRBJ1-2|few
TGTGCCAGCAGTTTAAATGCAGGGAGGTCGTACACCTTC
CASSLNAGRSYTF
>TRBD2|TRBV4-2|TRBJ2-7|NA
TGTGCCAGCACCGTAGGACTAGCGGGAGGGTACGAGCAGTACTTC
CASTVGLAGGYEQYF
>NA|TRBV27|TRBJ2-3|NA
TGTGCCAGCAGTTTATTGGGGTTCGCGGCCCTGAGCACAGATACGCAGTATTTT
CASSLLGFAALSTDTQYF
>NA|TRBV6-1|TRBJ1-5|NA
TGTGCCACGACTCGGCAGGACGTGGATCAGCCCCAGCATTTT
CATTRQDVDQPQHF
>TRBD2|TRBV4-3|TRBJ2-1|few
TGCGCCAGCAGCCAAGGGTTAGCGGGAGGCGACTACAATGAGCAGTTCTTC
CASSQGLAGGDYNEQFF
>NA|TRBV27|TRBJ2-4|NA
TGTGCCAATATACAGAATCTAGCCAAAAACATTCAGTACTTC
CANIQNLAKNIQYF
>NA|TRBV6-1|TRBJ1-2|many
TGTGCCAGCAGCTACGGACGGGAGTACAACTTCAACTATGGCTACACCTTC
CASSYGREYNFNYGYTF
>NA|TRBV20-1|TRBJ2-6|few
TGCAGTGCTAGCTGGGGAGGTTCTGGGGCCAACGTCCTGACTTTC
CSASWGGSGANVLTF
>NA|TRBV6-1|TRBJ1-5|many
TGTGCCAGCAGATCCGGGACCAATCAGCCCCAGCATTTT
CASRSGTNQPQHF
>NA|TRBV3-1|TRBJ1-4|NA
TGTGCCAGCAGCCAAGTTAGGGAAAAACTGTTTTTT
CASSQVREKLFF
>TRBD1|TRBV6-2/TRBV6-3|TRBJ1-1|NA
TGTGCCATCAACCGACAGGGAATGAACACTGAGGCTTTCTTT
CAINRQGMNTEAFF
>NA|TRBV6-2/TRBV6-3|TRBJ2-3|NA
TGTGCCCGCAGTTACAACGCGGGAGATACGCAGTATTTT
CARSYNAGDTQYF
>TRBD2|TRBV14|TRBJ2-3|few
TGTGCCAGCAGCCCGCACAGCGGGAGGGATACGCAGTATTTT
CASSPHSGRDTQYF
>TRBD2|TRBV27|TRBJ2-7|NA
TGTGCCAGCAGTTTAGGCTTCACGGGAGCGGGAGTCTACGAGCAGTACTTC
CASSLGFTGAGVYEQYF
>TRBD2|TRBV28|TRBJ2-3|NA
TGTGCCACCAGAGGGGCCCTAGCGGGAGGCCCCGAGGGCACAGATACGCAGTATTTT
CATRGALAGGPEGTDTQYF
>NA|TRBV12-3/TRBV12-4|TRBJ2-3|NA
TGTGCCAGCAGTTCATCCGGACAGATCACAGATACGCAGTATTTT
CASSSSGQITDTQYF
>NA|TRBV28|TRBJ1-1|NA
TGTGGGACGGAGAAGACAAGTGAAGCTTTCTTT
CGTEKTSEAFF
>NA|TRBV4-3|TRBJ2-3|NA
TGCGCCAGCAGCCAAGATATGGTTTCCACAGATACGCAGTATTTT
CASSQDMVSTDTQYF
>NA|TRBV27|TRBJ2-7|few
TGTGCCAGCAGTTTATTGACCTTTGGCAGGGTGGCCGAGCAGTACTTC
CASSLLTFGRVAEQYF
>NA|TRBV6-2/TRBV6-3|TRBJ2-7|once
TGTTCCAGCAGTCCCCGGGGACCGCCCGACGAGCAGTACTTC
CSSSPRGPPDEQYF
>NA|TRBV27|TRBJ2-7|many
TGTGCCAGCAGTTTATCGCCGAGGTACGAGCAGTACTTC
CASSLSPRYEQYF
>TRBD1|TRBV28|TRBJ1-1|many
TGTGCCAGCAGTACGACAGGGCTGATGAACACTGAAGCTTTCTTT
CASSTTGLMNTEAFF
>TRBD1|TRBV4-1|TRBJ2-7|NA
TGCGCCAGCAGCCAAGAGTGGGGACAGGTTATCTACGAGCAGTACTTC
CASSQEWGQVIYEQYF
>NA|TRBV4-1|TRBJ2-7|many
TGCGCCAGCAGCCACCCGTCGATGGGCGGCGAGCAGTACTTC
CASSHPSMGGEQYF
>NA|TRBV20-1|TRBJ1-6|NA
TGCAGTGCTAGGGCAGTTAATTCACCCCTCCACTTT
CSARAVNSPLHF
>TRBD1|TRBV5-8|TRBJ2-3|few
TGTGCCAGCAGCTTTCACAGGGGTGCAGATACGCAGTATTTT
CASSFHRGADTQYF
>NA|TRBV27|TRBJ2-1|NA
TGTGCCAGCAGTCCGACGAACGAGGGGAGCTCCTATAATGAGCAGTTCTTC
CASSPTNEGSSYNEQFF
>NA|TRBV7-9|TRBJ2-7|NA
TGTGCCAGCAGCGACGTTGCAGGGGCCTACGAGCAGTACTTC
CASSDVAGAYEQYF
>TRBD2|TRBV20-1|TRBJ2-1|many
TGCAGTGCTAGGCAGGCCGGGACTAGCGGGCCCCTTGAGCAGTTCTTC
CSARQAGTSGPLEQFF
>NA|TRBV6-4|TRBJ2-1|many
TGTGCCAGCAGTGAGGACACCTACAATGAGCAGTTCTTC
CASSEDTYNEQFF
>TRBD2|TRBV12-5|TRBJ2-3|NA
TGTGCTAGTGGTTTGAACCTAGCGGGGAGCACAGATACGCAGTATTTT
CASGLNLAGSTDTQYF
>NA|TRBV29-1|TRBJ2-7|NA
TGCAGCGTTCGGACCCATGGCTCCTACGAGCAGTACTTC
CSVRTHGSYEQYF
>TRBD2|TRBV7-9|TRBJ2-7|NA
TGTGCCAGCAGCTCTAGCGGGAGGAGCTACGAGCAGTACTTC
CASSSSGRSYEQYF
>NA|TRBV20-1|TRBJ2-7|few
TGCAGTGCTTATAGGGGGTCGGGCGAGCAGTACTTC
CSAYRGSGEQYF
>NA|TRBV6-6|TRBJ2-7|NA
TGTGCCAGCAGTTACTTGGGCAGTTTAGCCTACGAGCAGTACTTC
CASSYLGSLAYEQYF
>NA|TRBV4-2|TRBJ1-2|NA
TGTGCCAGCAGCCGACCGGGCATCCAGGAATCCTATGGCTACACCTTC
CASSRPGIQESYGYTF
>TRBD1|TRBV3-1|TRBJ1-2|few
TGTGCCAGCAGCCAAGCAACAGGGGCCAACGGCTACACCTTC
CASSQATGANGYTF
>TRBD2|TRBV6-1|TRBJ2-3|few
TGTGCCAGCAGATCACGGAGCGGGAGGGAAGTAGATACGCAGTATTTT
CASRSRSGREVDTQYF
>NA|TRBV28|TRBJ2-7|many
TGTGCCAGCAGCCTGAGGTGGGAGGAATCCTACGAGCAGTACTTC
CASSLRWEESYEQYF
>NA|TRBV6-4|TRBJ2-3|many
TGTGCCAGCAGTGACTCGGCTAGCAGGAGCACAGATACGCAGTATTTT
CASSDSASRSTDTQYF
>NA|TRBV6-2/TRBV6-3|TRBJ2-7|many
TGTGCCAGCAGTTACGATGGCAGGGGCCATCCCTACGAGCAGTACTTC
CASSYDGRGHPYEQYF
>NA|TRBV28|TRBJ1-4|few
TGTGCCAGCAGTTTAGGAGACGAAAAACTGTTTTTT
CASSLGDEKLFF
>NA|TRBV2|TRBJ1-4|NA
TGTGCCAGCATTGATGGGGAGGGTCGTGAAAAACTGTTTTTT
CASIDGEGREKLFF
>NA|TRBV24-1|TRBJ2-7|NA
TGTGCCACCAGTCCCGGGACACCGTACGAGCAGTACTTC
CATSPGTPYEQYF
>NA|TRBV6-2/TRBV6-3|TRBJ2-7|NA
TGTGCCAGCACCAAACGGGACTCTTCCTACGAGCAGTACTTC
CASTKRDSSYEQYF
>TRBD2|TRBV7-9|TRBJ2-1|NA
TGTGCCAGCAGCCTAAGGACTAGCGGGAGTTATGATCAGTTCTTC
CASSLRTSGSYDQFF
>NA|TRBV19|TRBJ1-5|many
TGTGCCAGTAGCTACAGGATCAATCAGCCCCAGCATTTT
CASSYRINQPQHF
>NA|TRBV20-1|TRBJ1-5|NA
TGCAGTGCAAGGGTTGGCTTACGCAATCAGCCCCAGCATTTT
CSARVGLRNQPQHF
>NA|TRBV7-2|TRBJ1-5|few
TGTGCCAGCAGCTTGGGGGTTAGCAATCAGCCCCAGCATTTT
CASSLGVSNQPQHF